This T cell receptor (beta chain) was sequenced during a study of T-cell memory formation after mild COVID-19. The overall study: In these data, TCR clusters were largely donor specific.

TCRdb reprocessed the 5' RACE reads via MiXCR and lists one record per CDR3 protein. The data show roughly 29,000 distinct CDR3 sequences, roughly 12% seen once. This clonotype showed up many times. The antigen remains unidentified. General study findings and limits: Researchers found some responding clones in pre-infection memory, a sign that cross-reactive memory joined. Later expanders leaned CD4+, whereas clones that contracted between day 15 and 85 were balanced CD4/CD8.

Deletions cut 7 bases from V and 1 base from J, with 21 bases between. This CDR3 has 16 residues. The germline CDR1 and CDR2 sequences are SGDLS and YYNGEE. The clonotype comes from an adult woman who had mild COVID-19 (a few samples of this study predate the infection). Cell type and time point are not known. Sequencing input: PBMCs or a T cell subset sorted from them (not recorded which). The rearrangement links TRBV9 to TRBJ2-7; D remains ambiguous. CDR3 nucleotides: TGTGCCAGCGGTCGAGGACGAACTTGGGTGTCCTACGAGCAGTACTTC. It specifies CASGRGRTWVSYEQYF.